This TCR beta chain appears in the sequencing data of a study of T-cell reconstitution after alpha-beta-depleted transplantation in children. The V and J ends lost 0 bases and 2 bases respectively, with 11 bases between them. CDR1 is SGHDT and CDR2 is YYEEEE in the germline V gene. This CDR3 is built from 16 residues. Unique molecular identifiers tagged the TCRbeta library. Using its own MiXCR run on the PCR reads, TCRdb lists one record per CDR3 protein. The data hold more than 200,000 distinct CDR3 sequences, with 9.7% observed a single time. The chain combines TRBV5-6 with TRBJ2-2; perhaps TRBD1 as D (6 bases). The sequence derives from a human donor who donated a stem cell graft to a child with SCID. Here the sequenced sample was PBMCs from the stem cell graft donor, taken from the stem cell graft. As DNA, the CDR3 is TGTGCCAGCAGCTTGGTCCGGGACACAAACACCGGGGAGCTGTTTTTT. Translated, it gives CASSLVRDTNTGELFF.